Below, 2 T cell receptor beta chains from the same sample are listed, as sequenced in a study of cytomegalovirus exposure and HLA in healthy donors. PCR amplification relied on 60 Vbeta primers (plus 13 Jbeta primers). The method was immunoSEQ multiplex PCR; TCRdb's version includes in-frame clones alone and lacks a portion of them. The repertoire has some 150,000 clones, roughly 78% of them found once; the top ten carry about 6.7%. Input material: PBMCs. The receptors derive from a man aged 45 to 65 in good health and CMV-seropositive.

V usage is TRBV15 and J usage is TRBJ2-1; 7 nucleotides align to TRBD2. Unmatched junction bases numbered 4, after V lost 1 base and J lost 4 bases. CDR3 length: 15 residues. The germline gives CDR1 LNHNV, CDR2 YYDKDF (reference sequence). CDR3 amino acids: CATSRALGGYNEQFF. CDR3 DNA sequence: TGTGCCACCAGCAGAGCCCTCGGGGGGTACAATGAGCAGTTCTTC.

CDR3 in DNA: TGCGCCAGCAGCTTCCAAGGACAGGGGGCTCCAGAGACCCAGTACTTC. Its protein product is CASSFQGQGAPETQYF. This chain joins TRBV5-1 and TRBJ2-5; 11 bases fit TRBD1. Germline CDR1 SGHRS, CDR2 YFSETQ. V lost 2 bases, J lost 4 bases, and 7 bases stayed unmatched. This CDR3 is built from 16 residues.